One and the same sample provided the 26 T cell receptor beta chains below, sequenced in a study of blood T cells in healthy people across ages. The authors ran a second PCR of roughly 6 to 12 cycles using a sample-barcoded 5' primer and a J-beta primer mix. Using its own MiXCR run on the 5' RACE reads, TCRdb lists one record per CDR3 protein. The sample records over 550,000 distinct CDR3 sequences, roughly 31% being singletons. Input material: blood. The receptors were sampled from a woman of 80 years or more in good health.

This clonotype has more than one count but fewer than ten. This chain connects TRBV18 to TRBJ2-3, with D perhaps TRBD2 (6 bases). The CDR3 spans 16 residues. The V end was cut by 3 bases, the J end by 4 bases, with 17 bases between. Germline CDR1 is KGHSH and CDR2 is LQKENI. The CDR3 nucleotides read TGTGCCAGCTCACCTTTCACCGGGGGTAGCGCAGATACGCAGTATTTT. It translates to CASSPFTGGSADTQYF.

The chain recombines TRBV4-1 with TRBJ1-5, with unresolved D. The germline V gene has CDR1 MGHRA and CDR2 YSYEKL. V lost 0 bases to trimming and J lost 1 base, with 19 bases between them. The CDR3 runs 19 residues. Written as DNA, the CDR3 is TGCGCCAGCAGCCAAGATCTAATCGTGGGGATGAGGAGCAATCAGCCCCAGCATTTT. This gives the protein CASSQDLIVGMRSNQPQHF.

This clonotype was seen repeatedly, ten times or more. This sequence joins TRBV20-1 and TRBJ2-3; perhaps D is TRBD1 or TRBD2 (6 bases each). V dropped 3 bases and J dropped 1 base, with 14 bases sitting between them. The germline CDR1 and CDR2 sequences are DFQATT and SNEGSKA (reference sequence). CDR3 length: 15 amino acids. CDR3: CSARSKGGGTDTQYF. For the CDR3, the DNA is TGCAGTGCTAGGTCTAAGGGGGGTGGCACAGATACGCAGTATTTT.

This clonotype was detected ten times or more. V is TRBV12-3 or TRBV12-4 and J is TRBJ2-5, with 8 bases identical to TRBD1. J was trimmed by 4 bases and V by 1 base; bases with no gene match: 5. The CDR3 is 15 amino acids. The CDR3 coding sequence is TGTGCCAGCAGTTTAGGGATACAGGGGGGAGAGACCCAGTACTTC. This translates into CASSLGIQGGETQYF.

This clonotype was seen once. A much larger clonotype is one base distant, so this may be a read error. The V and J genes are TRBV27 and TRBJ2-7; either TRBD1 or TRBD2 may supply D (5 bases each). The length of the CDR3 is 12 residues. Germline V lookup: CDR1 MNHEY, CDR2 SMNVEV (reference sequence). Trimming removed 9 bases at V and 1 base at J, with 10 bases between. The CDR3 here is CARRDGSYEQYF. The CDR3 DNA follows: TGTGCCAGGAGGGACGGGTCCTACGAGCAGTACTTC.

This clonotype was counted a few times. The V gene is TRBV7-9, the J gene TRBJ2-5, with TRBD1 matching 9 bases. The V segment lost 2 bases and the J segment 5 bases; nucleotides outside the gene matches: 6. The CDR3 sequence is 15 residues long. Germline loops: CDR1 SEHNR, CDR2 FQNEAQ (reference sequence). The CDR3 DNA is TGTGCCAGCAGCTTAAGACAGGGGGTGATTGAGACCCAGTACTTC. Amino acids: CASSLRQGVIETQYF.

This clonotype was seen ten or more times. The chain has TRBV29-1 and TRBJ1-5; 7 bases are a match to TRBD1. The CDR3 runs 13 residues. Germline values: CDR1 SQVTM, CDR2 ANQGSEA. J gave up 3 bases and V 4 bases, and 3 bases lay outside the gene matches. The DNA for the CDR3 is TGCAGCGTTGCCAGGGGGAACAATCAGCCCCAGCATTTT. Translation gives CSVARGNNQPQHF.

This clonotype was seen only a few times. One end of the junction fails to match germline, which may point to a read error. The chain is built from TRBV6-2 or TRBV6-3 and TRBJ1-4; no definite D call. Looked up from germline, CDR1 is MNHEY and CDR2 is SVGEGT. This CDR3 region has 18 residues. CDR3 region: CASSYSGDKFATNEKRFF. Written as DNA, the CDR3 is TGTGCCAGCAGTTACTCAGGAGACAAGTTTGCAACTAATGAAAAACGGTTTTTT.

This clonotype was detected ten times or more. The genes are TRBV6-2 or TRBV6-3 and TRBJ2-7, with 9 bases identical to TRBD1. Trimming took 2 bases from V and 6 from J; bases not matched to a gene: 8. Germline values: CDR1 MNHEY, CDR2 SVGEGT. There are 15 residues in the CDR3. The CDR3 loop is CASSYLDRGRGEQYF. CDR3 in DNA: TGTGCCAGCAGTTACCTGGACAGGGGCAGGGGCGAGCAGTACTTC.

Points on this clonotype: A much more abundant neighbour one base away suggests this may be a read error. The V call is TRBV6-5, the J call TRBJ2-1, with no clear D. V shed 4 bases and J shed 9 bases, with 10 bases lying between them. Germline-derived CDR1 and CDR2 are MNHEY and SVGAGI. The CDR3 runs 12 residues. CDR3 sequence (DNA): TGTGCCAGCAGTTCTTTACGAGGTGAGCAGTTCTTC. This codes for CASSSLRGEQFF.

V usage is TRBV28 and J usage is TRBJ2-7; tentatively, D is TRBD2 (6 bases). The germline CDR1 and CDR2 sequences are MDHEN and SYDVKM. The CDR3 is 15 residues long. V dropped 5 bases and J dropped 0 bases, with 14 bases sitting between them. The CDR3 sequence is CASSSSGLSSYEQYF. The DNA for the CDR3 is TGTGCCAGCAGTAGTAGCGGCCTGAGCTCCTACGAGCAGTACTTC.

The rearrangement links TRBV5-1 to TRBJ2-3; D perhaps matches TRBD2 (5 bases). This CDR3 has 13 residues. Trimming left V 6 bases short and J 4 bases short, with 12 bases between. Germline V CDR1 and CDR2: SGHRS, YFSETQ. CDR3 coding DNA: TGCGCCAGCAACCTGAGGGTCTCAGATACGCAGTATTTT. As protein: CASNLRVSDTQYF. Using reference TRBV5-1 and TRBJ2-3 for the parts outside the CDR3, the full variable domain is KAGVTQTPRYLIKTRGQQVTLSCSPISGHRSVSWYQQTPGQGLQFLFEYFSETQRNKGNFPGRFSGRQFSNSRSEMNVSTLELGDSALYLCASNLRVSDTQYFGPGTRLTVL.

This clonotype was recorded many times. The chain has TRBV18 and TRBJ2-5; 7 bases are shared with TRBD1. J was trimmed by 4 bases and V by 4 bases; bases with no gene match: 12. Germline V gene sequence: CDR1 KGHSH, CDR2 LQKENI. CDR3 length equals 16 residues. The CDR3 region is CASSRSRDSRLETQYF. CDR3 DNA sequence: TGTGCCAGCTCACGATCCCGGGACAGCAGATTAGAGACCCAGTACTTC.

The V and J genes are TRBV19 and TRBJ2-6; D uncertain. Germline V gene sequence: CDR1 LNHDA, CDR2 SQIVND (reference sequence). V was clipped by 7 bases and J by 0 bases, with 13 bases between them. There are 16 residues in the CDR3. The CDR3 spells CASKPVSSSGANVLTF. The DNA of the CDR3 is TGTGCCAGTAAACCTGTCAGCTCCTCTGGGGCCAACGTCCTGACTTTC. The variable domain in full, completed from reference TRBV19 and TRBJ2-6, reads DGGITQSPKYLFRKEGQNVTLSCEQNLNHDAMYWYRQDPGQGLRLIYYSQIVNDFQKGDIAEGYSVSREKKESFPLTVTSAQKNPTAFYLCASKPVSSSGANVLTFGAGSRLTVL.

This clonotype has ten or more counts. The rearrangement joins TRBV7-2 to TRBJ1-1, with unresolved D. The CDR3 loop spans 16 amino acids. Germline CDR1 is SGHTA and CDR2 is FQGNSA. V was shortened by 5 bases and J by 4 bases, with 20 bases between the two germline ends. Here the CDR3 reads CASSPLQRTWGTEAFF. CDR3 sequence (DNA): TGTGCCAGCAGCCCCCTCCAACGGACCTGGGGCACTGAAGCTTTCTTT.

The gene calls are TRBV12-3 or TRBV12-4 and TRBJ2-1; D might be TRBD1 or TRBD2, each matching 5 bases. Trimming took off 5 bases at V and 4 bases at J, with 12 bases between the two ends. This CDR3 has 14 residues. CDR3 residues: CASSPRDPYNEQFF. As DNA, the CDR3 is TGTGCCAGCAGTCCCCGGGACCCGTACAATGAGCAGTTCTTC.

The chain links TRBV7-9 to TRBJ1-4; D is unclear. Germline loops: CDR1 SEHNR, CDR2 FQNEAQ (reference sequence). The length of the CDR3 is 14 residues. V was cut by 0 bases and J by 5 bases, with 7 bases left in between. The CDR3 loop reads CASSLAQPNEKLFF. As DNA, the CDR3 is TGTGCCAGCAGCTTAGCACAGCCAAATGAAAAACTGTTTTTT.

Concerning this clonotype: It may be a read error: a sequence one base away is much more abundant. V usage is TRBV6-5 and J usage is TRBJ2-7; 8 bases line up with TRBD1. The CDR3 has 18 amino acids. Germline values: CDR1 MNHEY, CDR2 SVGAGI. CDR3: CVSSYSLSGGQASYEQYF. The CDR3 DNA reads TGTGTCAGCAGTTACTCCCTATCCGGGGGACAGGCCTCCTACGAGCAGTACTTC.

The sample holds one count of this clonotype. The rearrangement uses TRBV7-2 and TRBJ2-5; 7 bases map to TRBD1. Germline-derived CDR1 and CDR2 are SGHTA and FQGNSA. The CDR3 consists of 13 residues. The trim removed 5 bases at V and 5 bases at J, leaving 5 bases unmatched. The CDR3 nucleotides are TGTGCCAGCAGCCCGGGACAGCTGGAGACCCAGTACTTC. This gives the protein CASSPGQLETQYF.

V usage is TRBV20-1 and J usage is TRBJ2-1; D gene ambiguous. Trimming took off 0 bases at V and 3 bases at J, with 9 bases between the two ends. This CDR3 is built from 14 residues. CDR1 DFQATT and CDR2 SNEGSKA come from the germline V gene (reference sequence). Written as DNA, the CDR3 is TGCAGTGCTAGAGATTCGGCTAACTACAATGAGCAGTTCTTC. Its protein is CSARDSANYNEQFF.

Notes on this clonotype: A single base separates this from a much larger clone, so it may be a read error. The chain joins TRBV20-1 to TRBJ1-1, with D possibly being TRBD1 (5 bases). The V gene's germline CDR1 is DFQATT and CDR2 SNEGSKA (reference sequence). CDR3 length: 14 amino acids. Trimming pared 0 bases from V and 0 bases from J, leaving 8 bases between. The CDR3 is CSARDRGMNTEAFF. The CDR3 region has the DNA TGCAGTGCTAGAGACCGGGGCATGAACACTGAAGCTTTCTTT.

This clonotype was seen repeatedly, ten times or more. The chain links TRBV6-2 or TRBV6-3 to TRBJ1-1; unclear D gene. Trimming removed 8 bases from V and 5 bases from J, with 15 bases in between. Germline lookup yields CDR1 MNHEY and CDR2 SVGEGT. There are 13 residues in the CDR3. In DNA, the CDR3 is TGTGCCAGCGCCTGGACCATCAAGACTGAAGCTTTCTTT. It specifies CASAWTIKTEAFF.

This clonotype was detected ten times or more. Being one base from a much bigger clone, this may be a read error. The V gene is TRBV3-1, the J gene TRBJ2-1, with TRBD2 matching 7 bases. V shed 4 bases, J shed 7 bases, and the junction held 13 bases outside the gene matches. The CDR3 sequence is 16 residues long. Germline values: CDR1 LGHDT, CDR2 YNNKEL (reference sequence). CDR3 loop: CASSPGGTAALNEQFF. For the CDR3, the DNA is TGTGCCAGCAGCCCCGGGGGGACGGCTGCCCTAAATGAGCAGTTCTTC.

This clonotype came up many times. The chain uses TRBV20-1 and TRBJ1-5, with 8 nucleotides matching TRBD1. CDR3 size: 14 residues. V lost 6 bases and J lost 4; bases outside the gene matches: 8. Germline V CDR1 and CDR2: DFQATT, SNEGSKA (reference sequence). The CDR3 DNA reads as TGCAGTGCAATGACAGGGGCCCCAAATCAGCCCCAGCATTTT. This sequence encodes CSAMTGAPNQPQHF.

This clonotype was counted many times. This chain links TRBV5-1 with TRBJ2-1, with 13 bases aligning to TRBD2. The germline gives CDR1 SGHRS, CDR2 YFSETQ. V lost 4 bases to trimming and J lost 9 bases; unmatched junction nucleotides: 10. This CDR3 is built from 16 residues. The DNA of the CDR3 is TGCGCCAGCAGCGAAAGACTAGCGGGGGGCCAAGGTGAGCAGTTCTTC. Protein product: CASSERLAGGQGEQFF.

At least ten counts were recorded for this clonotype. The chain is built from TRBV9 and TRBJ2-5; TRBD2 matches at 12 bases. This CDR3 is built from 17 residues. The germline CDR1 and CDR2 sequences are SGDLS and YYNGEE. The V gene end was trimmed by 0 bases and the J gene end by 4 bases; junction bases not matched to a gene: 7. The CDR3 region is CASSVAALAGGRETQYF. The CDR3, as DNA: TGTGCCAGCAGCGTAGCGGCTCTAGCGGGGGGGCGAGAGACCCAGTACTTC.